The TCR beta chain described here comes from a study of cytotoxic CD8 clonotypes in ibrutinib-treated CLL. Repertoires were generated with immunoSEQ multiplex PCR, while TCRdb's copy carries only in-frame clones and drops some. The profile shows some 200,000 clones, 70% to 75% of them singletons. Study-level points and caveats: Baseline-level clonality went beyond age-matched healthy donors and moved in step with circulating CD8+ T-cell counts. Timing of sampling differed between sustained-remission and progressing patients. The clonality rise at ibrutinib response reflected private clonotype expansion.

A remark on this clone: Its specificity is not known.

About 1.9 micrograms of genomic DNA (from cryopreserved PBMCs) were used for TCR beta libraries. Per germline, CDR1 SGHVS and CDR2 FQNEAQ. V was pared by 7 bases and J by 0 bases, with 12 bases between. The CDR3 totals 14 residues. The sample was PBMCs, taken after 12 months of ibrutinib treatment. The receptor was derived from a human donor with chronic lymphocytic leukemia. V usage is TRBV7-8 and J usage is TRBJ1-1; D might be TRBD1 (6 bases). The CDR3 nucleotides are TGTGCCAGCATCCGGACAGAGATGAACACTGAAGCTTTCTTT. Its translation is CASIRTEMNTEAFF.